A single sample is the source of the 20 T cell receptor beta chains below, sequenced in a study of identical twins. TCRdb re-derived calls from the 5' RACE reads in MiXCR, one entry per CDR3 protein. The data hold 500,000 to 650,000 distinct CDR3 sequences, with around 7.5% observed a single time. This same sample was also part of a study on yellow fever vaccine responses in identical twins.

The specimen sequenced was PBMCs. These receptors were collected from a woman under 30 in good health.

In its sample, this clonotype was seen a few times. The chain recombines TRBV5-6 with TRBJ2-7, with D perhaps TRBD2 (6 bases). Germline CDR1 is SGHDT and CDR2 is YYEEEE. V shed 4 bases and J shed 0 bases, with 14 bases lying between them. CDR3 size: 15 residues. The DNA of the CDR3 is TGTGCCAGCAGCCCCGGGACCGGGAGCTCCTACGAGCAGTACGTC. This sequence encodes CASSPGTGSSYEQYV.

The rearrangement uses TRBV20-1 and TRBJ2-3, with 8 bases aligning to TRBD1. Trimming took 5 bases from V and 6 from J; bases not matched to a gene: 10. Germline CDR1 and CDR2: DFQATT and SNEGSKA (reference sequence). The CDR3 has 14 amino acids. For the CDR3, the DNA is TGCAGTGCTTACAGGGGGGTCTCGGCGGATACGCAGTATTTT. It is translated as CSAYRGVSADTQYF.

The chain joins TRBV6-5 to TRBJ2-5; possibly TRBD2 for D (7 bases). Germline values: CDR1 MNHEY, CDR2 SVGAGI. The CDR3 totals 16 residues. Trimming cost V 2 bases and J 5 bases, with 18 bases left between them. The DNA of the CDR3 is TGTGCCAGCAGTTACGCGACTAGCCGGGGGCGGGAGACCCAGTACTTC. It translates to CASSYATSRGRETQYF.

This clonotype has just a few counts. The CDR3 DNA sequence: TGTGCCAGCAGCCCCCCAGGGGATGCCTCCTACGAGCAGTACGTC. It codes for CASSPPGDASYEQYV. V usage is TRBV7-9 and J usage is TRBJ2-7; TRBD1 might be the D (6 bases). CDR3 size: 15 residues. V was pared by 5 bases and J by 0 bases, with 14 bases between. Germline CDR1 is SEHNR and CDR2 is FQNEAQ (reference sequence).

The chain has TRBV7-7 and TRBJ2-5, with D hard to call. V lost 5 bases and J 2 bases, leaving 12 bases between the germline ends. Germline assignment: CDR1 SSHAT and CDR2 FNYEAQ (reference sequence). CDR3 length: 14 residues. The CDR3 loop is CASSPGGKQETQYF. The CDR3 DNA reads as TGTGCCAGCAGCCCCGGTGGGAAGCAAGAGACCCAGTACTTC.

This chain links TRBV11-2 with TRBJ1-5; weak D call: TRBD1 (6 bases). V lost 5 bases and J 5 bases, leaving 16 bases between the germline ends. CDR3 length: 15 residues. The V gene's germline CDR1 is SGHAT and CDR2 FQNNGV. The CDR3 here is CASSATGRRDQPQHF. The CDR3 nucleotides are TGTGCCAGCAGCGCCACAGGGAGGAGGGATCAGCCCCAGCATTTT.

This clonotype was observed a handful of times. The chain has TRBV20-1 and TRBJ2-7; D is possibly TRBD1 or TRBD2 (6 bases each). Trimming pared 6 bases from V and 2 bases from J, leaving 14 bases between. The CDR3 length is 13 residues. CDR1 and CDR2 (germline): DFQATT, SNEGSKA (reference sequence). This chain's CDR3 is CSAGGHPAYEQYF. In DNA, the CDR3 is TGCAGTGCAGGGGGGCACCCAGCCTACGAGCAGTACTTC.

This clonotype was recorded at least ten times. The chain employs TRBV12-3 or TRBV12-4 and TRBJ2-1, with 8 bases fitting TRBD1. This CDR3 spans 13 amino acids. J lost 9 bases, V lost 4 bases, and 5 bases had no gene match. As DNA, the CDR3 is TGTGCCAGCAGTTGGACAGGGTCTGTTGAGCAGTTCTTC. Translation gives CASSWTGSVEQFF.

Here the CDR3 reads CASSWGQGVLETQYF. The CDR3 DNA reads as TGTGCCAGCAGTTGGGGACAGGGGGTTTTGGAGACCCAGTACTTC. The rearrangement joins TRBV27 to TRBJ2-5; 11 bases map to TRBD1. The CDR3 is made up of 15 amino acids. V was pared by 4 bases and J by 5 bases, with 6 bases of the junction left unmatched. Germline V gene lookup returns CDR1 MNHEY and CDR2 SMNVEV (reference sequence).

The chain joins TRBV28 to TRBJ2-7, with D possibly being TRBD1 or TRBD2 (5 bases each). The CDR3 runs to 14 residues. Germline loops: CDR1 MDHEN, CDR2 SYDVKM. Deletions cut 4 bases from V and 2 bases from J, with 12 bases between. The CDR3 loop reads CASSSGPSTYEQYV. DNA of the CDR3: TGTGCCAGCAGTTCGGGACCTTCAACCTACGAGCAGTACGTC.

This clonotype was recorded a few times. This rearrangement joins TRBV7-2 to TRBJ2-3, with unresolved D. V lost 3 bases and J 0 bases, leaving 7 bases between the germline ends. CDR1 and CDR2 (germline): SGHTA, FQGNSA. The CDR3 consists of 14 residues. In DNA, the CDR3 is TGTGCCAGCAGCTTCACTTTCAGCACAGATACGCAGTATTTT. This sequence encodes CASSFTFSTDTQYF.

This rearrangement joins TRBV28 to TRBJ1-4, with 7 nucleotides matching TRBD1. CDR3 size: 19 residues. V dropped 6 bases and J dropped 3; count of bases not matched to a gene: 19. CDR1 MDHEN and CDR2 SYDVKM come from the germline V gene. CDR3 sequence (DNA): TGTGCCAGCAGCCCTCCGACAGGGTATTTTTTTACGGCTAATGAAAAACTGTTTTTT. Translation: CASSPPTGYFFTANEKLFF.

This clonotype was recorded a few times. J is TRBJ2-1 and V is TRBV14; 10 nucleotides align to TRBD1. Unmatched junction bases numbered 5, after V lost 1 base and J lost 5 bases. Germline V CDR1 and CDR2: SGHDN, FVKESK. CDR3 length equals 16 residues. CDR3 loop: CASSQGPGTGDNEQFF. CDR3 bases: TGTGCCAGCAGCCAAGGCCCAGGGACAGGGGACAATGAGCAGTTCTTC. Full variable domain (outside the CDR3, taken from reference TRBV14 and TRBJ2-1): EAGVTQFPSHSVIEKGQTVTLRCDPISGHDNLYWYRRVMGKEIKFLLHFVKESKQDESGMPNNRFLAERTGGTYSTLKVQPAELEDSGVYFCASSQGPGTGDNEQFFGPGTRLTVL.

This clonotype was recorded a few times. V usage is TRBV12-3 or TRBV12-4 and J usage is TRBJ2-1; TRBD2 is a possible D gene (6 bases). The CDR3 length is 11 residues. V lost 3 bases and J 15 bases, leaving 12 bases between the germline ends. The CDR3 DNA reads TGTGCCAGCAGTTTCAGACTAGGGCGGTTCTTC. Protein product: CASSFRLGRFF.

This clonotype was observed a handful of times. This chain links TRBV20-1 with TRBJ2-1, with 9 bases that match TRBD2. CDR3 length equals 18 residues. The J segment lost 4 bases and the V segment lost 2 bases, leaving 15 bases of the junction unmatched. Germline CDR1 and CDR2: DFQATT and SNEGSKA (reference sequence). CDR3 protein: CSARHVQNPGLAYNEQFF. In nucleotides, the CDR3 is TGCAGTGCTAGACATGTCCAAAATCCGGGACTAGCTTACAATGAGCAGTTCTTC.

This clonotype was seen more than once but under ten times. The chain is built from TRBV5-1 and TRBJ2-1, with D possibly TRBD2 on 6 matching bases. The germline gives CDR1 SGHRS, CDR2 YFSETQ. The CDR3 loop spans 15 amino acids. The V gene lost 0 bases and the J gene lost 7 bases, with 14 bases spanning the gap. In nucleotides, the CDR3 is TGCGCCAGCAGCTTGGAGTTCCCCCGGGGGAATGAGCAGTTCTTC. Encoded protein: CASSLEFPRGNEQFF.

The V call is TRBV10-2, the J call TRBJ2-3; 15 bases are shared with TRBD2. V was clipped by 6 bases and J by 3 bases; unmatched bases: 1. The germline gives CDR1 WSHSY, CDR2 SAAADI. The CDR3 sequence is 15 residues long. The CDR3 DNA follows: TGCGCCAGCAGGGGACTAGCGGGGGGTACAGATACGCAGTATTTT. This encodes CASRGLAGGTDTQYF.

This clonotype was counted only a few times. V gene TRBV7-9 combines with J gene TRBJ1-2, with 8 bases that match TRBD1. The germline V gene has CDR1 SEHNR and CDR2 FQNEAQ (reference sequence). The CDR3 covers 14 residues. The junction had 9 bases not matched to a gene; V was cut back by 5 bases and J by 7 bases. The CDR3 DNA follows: TGTGCCAGCAGCGAAGAATCAGGGGGCAGTGGCTACACCTTC. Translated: CASSEESGGSGYTF.

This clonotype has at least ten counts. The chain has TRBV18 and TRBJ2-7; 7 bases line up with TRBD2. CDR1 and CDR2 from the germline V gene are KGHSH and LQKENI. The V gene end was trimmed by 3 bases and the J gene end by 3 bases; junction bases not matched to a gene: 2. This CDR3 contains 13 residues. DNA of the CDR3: TGTGCCAGCTCACCGGCTAGCGGCTACGAGCAGTACGTC. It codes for CASSPASGYEQYV.

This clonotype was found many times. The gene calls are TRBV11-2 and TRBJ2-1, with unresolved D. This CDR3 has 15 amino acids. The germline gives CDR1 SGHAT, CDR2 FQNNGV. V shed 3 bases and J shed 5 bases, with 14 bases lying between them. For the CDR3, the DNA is TGTGCCAGCAGCTTTGCCCGCGGATATGACAATGAGCAGTTCTTC. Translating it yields CASSFARGYDNEQFF.